What follows are 27 T cell receptor beta chains derived from one specimen sequenced in a study of lymphopenia after photon versus proton radiotherapy. TCRdb keeps only in-frame clones here, not all; method: immunoSEQ multiplex PCR. This sample has about 61,000 clones; more than 75% occur once, and the top ten carry more than 2%. Sample: peripheral blood, taken from a patient treated with photon-based radiotherapy. The receptor source for this set is a man aged 35 to 55 with gastric cancer.

The rearrangement uses TRBV7-9 and TRBJ2-1; perhaps TRBD1 as D (5 bases). V lost 10 bases and J 15 bases, leaving 22 bases between the germline ends. Germline CDR1 and CDR2: SEHNR and FQNEAQ (reference sequence). The length of the CDR3 is 12 residues. The CDR3: CATTPESRAAFF. DNA for the CDR3: TGTGCCACCACACCCGAGAGCAGGGCGGCGTTCTTC.

J is TRBJ1-1 and V is TRBV6-5; possibly TRBD1 for D (6 bases). This CDR3 spans 14 amino acids. Trimming pared 5 bases from V and 1 base from J, leaving 11 bases between. Germline V gene sequence: CDR1 MNHEY, CDR2 SVGAGI. CDR3 amino acids: CASSAGTTNTEAFF. In DNA, the CDR3 is TGTGCCAGCAGTGCAGGGACAACGAACACTGAAGCTTTCTTT.

The chain is built from TRBV9 and TRBJ2-7, with 11 nucleotides matching TRBD2. The V gene's germline CDR1 is SGDLS and CDR2 YYNGEE. CDR3 length equals 15 residues. Unmatched junction bases numbered 9, after V lost 3 bases and J lost 7 bases. The CDR3 DNA reads as TGTGCCAGCAGCGCCAGACTAGCGGGGTTTGCGGAGCAGTACTTC. It encodes CASSARLAGFAEQYF.

This chain joins TRBV2 and TRBJ1-4, with D possibly matching TRBD1 (6 bases). Germline V gene sequence: CDR1 SNHLY, CDR2 FYNNEI. The CDR3 totals 13 residues. V was cut by 5 bases and J by 8 bases, with 12 bases left in between. CDR3 sequence (DNA): TGTGCCAGCAGTCCCAGGGGTCGGGAAAAACTGTTTTTT. It yields the protein CASSPRGREKLFF.

The chain is built from TRBV7-2 and TRBJ2-2, with D hard to call. This CDR3 comprises 15 residues. Deletions cut 3 bases from V and 0 bases from J, with 8 bases between. Germline V gives CDR1 SGHTA, CDR2 FQGNSA. The CDR3 loop reads CASSFWLTNTGELFF. The CDR3 DNA reads TGTGCCAGCAGCTTTTGGCTAACGAACACCGGGGAGCTGTTTTTT.

The chain couples TRBV16 to TRBJ1-1; D unclear. Between the trimmed V and J ends, which lost 8 bases and 5 bases, there was a span of 12 bases. This CDR3 has 12 residues. CDR1 and CDR2 (germline): KGHSY, FQNENV. The CDR3 loop reads CASRVGLTEAFF. CDR3 nucleotides: TGTGCCAGCCGGGTCGGGTTGACTGAAGCTTTCTTT.

The chain couples TRBV12-5 to TRBJ2-4, with D unclear. Germline V lookup: CDR1 LGHNT, CDR2 FRNRAP. Trimming took 6 bases from V and 1 from J, leaving 7 bases between them. The CDR3 runs to 13 residues. The DNA of the CDR3 is TGTGCTAGTGGCCCCGGGGCCAAAAACATTCAGTACTTC. It is translated as CASGPGAKNIQYF.

The chain employs TRBV18 and TRBJ1-2; 8 bases match TRBD1. The germline CDR1 and CDR2 sequences are KGHSH and LQKENI. CDR3 length: 15 residues. Trimming at V came to 5 bases and at J to 2 bases, leaving 7 bases not matched to a gene. The CDR3 nucleotides are TGTGCCAGCTCAAGAACCGGACAGGGAAACTATGGCTACACCTTC. Translating gives CASSRTGQGNYGYTF.

J is TRBJ2-1 and V is TRBV6-4; 9 positions agree with TRBD1. Germline V gene lookup returns CDR1 MRHNA and CDR2 SNTAGT. The CDR3 has 14 amino acids. V trimming: 6 bases; J trimming: 11 bases; junction bases outside the gene matches: 11. CDR3 nucleotides: TGTGCCAGCAGAGAGGGACAGGGCGGTTCCAAGCAGTTCTTC. It is translated as CASREGQGGSKQFF.

This clone was counted a single time. The chain is built from TRBV7-3 and TRBJ2-3; 9 nucleotides line up with TRBD1. V trimming: 5 bases; J trimming: 4 bases; junction bases outside the gene matches: 1. This CDR3 comprises 13 residues. From germline, CDR1 is SGHTA and CDR2 FQGTGA. CDR3 coding DNA: TGTGCCAGCAGCCGGACAGGGGCAGATACGCAGTATTTT. Amino acids: CASSRTGADTQYF.

The chain employs TRBV2 and TRBJ2-7; no clear D gene. Per germline, CDR1 SNHLY and CDR2 FYNNEI. The length of the CDR3 is 14 residues. Trimming pared 2 bases from V and 2 bases from J, leaving 10 bases between. CDR3 amino acids: CASSERQQAYEQYF. As DNA, the CDR3 is TGTGCCAGCAGTGAACGTCAGCAGGCCTACGAGCAGTACTTC. Full variable domain (outside the CDR3, taken from reference TRBV2 and TRBJ2-7): EPEVTQTPSHQVTQMGQEVILRCVPISNHLYFYWYRQILGQKVEFLVSFYNNEISEKSEIFDDQFSVERPDGSNFTLKIRSTKLEDSAMYFCASSERQQAYEQYFGPGTRLTVT.

This clone has just one count. V gene TRBV18 combines with J gene TRBJ1-2; TRBD1 agrees at 9 bases. V was clipped by 3 bases and J by 0 bases; unmatched bases: 5. Germline lookup yields CDR1 KGHSH and CDR2 LQKENI. The CDR3 has 16 amino acids. In DNA form, the CDR3 reads TGTGCCAGCTCACCCGGACAGGGGAATTCTAACTATGGCTACACCTTC. Translated, it gives CASSPGQGNSNYGYTF.

The chain links TRBV4-1 to TRBJ2-1; 8 nucleotides line up with TRBD1. Germline CDR1 and CDR2: MGHRA and YSYEKL. The CDR3 is 11 amino acids. Trimming took 5 bases from V and 15 from J; bases not matched to a gene: 6. The CDR3 spells CASSFQGASFF. CDR3 sequence (DNA): TGCGCCAGCAGCTTCCAGGGGGCGTCGTTCTTC.

This clone has more than one count but fewer than ten. V and J are TRBV18 and TRBJ1-3, with D tentatively TRBD1 (5 bases). V was pared by 0 bases and J by 2 bases, with 11 bases between. The CDR3 length is 16 residues. The germline V gene has CDR1 KGHSH and CDR2 LQKENI. The CDR3 here is CASSPPNRLTGNTIYF. The CDR3, as DNA: TGTGCCAGCTCACCACCGAACAGGCTTACTGGAAACACCATATATTTT. Variable domain in full (rest from reference TRBV18 and TRBJ1-3): NAGVMQNPRHLVRRRGQEARLRCSPMKGHSHVYWYRQLPEEGLKFMVYLQKENIIDESGMPKERFSAEFPKEGPSILRIQQVVRGDSAAYFCASSPPNRLTGNTIYFGEGSWLTVV.

In this sample, this clone turned up once. V usage is TRBV9 and J usage is TRBJ2-5; D unclear. The CDR3 runs 13 residues. Trimming left V 0 bases short and J 7 bases short, with 10 bases between. Germline V lookup: CDR1 SGDLS, CDR2 YYNGEE. CDR3 loop: CASSVAERRTQYF. CDR3 sequence (DNA): TGTGCCAGCAGCGTAGCCGAGAGGCGGACCCAGTACTTC.

This clone was picked up one time. The V and J genes are TRBV7-2 and TRBJ1-1; D gene uncertain. The V gene's germline CDR1 is SGHTA and CDR2 FQGNSA. The CDR3 covers 15 residues. With 2 bases removed from V and 8 bases from J, the gap between germline ends came to 18 bases. The CDR3 sequence is CASSLSPLGAVEAFF. CDR3 nucleotide sequence: TGTGCCAGCAGCTTATCCCCGTTAGGTGCAGTAGAAGCTTTCTTT.

The genes are TRBV4-2 and TRBJ2-3, with 9 positions matching TRBD2. This CDR3 comprises 18 residues. J was trimmed by 0 bases and V by 0 bases; bases with no gene match: 7. Germline values: CDR1 LGHNA, CDR2 YNFKEQ. The CDR3 region has the DNA TGTGCCAGCAGCCAAGATAACAGCGGGGGGCCTAGCACAGATACGCAGTATTTT. Translation gives CASSQDNSGGPSTDTQYF.

The genes are TRBV6-6 and TRBJ1-5; 7 nucleotides agree with TRBD1. The junction had 6 bases not matched to a gene; V was cut back by 6 bases and J by 1 base. Germline lookup yields CDR1 MNHNY and CDR2 SVGAGI (reference sequence). The CDR3 loop spans 15 amino acids. Written as DNA, the CDR3 is TGTGCCAGCAGAGGCTCACAGGGGAGCAATCAGCCCCAGCATTTT. Its translation: CASRGSQGSNQPQHF.

This clone was seen just once. The rearrangement uses TRBV5-5 and TRBJ1-6; 8 nucleotides line up with TRBD1. V was clipped by 0 bases and J by 10 bases; unmatched bases: 0. This CDR3 comprises 13 residues. Germline V CDR1 and CDR2: SGHKS, YYEKEE (reference sequence). The CDR3 protein is CASSLDRGSPLHF. The CDR3 DNA reads TGTGCCAGCAGCTTGGACAGGGGGTCACCCCTCCACTTT. The full variable domain, in which reference TRBV5-5 and TRBJ1-6 provide the parts outside the CDR3, is DAGVTQSPTHLIKTRGQQVTLRCSPISGHKSVSWYQQVLGQGPQFIFQYYEKEERGRGNFPDRFSARQFPNYSSELNVNALLLGDSALYLCASSLDRGSPLHFGNGTRLTVT.

This chain uses TRBV10-3 with TRBJ2-7; D is uncertain. Trimming removed 3 bases from V and 7 bases from J, with 7 bases in between. Looked up from germline, CDR1 is ENHRY and CDR2 is SYGVKD. The CDR3 has 11 residues. CDR3 protein: CAISDYREQYF. The DNA of the CDR3 is TGTGCCATCAGTGACTACCGGGAGCAGTACTTC.

This clone has more than one count but fewer than ten. In the same sample, other DNA sequences code for this CDR3. The rearrangement joins TRBV27 to TRBJ1-5; 9 nucleotides line up with TRBD1. This CDR3 is 15 amino acids long. CDR1 MNHEY and CDR2 SMNVEV come from the germline V gene (reference sequence). V lost 2 bases, J lost 6 bases, and 5 bases stayed unmatched. The CDR3 bases are TGTGCCAGCAGTTTAACAGGGGGCGCCGGTCAGCCCCAGCATTTT. This codes for CASSLTGGAGQPQHF.

This clone was seen just once. The V call is TRBV27, the J call TRBJ1-4; D unclear. The CDR3 covers 13 residues. V gave up 3 bases and J gave up 3 bases, with 5 bases separating them. The germline gives CDR1 MNHEY, CDR2 SMNVEV (reference sequence). The CDR3 loop reads CASSLAANEKLFF. As DNA, the CDR3 is TGTGCCAGCAGTTTGGCGGCTAATGAAAAACTGTTTTTT.

The chain combines TRBV5-4 with TRBJ1-5; possible D gene TRBD1, 5 bases. This CDR3 has 15 amino acids. Trimming stripped 1 base from V and 3 bases from J, with 11 bases between. Germline CDR1 is SGHNT and CDR2 is YYREEE (reference sequence). For the CDR3, the DNA is TGTGCCAGCAGCTTGTACGAGACAGTCAATCAGCCCCAGCATTTT. This gives the protein CASSLYETVNQPQHF. Full variable domain (missing parts from reference TRBV5-4 and TRBJ1-5): ETGVTQSPTHLIKTRGQQVTLRCSSQSGHNTVSWYQQALGQGPQFIFQYYREEENGRGNFPPRFSGLQFPNYSSELNVNALELDDSALYLCASSLYETVNQPQHFGDGTRLSIL.

This chain links TRBV30 with TRBJ2-2; D could derive from TRBD1 or TRBD2 (5 bases each). Germline CDR1 reads GTSNPN; CDR2 reads SVGIG (reference sequence). The V gene lost 2 bases and the J gene lost 6 bases, with 10 bases spanning the gap. This CDR3 spans 13 amino acids. The CDR3 DNA follows: TGTGCCTGGAGTCCGGGGACGGCCGGGGAGCTGTTTTTT. As protein: CAWSPGTAGELFF.

The genes are TRBV19 and TRBJ1-5, with 8 positions matching TRBD1. Per the germline V gene, CDR1 is LNHDA and CDR2 is SQIVND (reference sequence). V was pared by 6 bases and J by 2 bases, with 0 bases of the junction left unmatched. This CDR3 has 13 amino acids. The CDR3 DNA sequence: TGTGCCAGTAGGGGACAGGGCAATCAGCCCCAGCATTTT. Translated, it gives CASRGQGNQPQHF.

The chain recombines TRBV4-1 with TRBJ2-5; no firm D call. Per the germline V gene, CDR1 is MGHRA and CDR2 is YSYEKL. The CDR3 length is 13 residues. The V gene lost 4 bases and the J gene lost 5 bases, with 11 bases spanning the gap. In DNA, the CDR3 is TGCGCCAGCAGCCCCCCAAGTAGGGAGACCCAGTACTTC. As protein: CASSPPSRETQYF.

This rearrangement joins TRBV29-1 to TRBJ2-1; possible D gene TRBD2, 5 bases. The germline CDR1 and CDR2 sequences are SQVTM and ANQGSEA. This CDR3 has 13 residues. Trimming took 2 bases from V and 6 from J, leaving 11 bases between them. The CDR3 reads CSVERVRGNEQFF. The DNA of the CDR3 is TGCAGCGTTGAAAGGGTACGGGGCAATGAGCAGTTCTTC.